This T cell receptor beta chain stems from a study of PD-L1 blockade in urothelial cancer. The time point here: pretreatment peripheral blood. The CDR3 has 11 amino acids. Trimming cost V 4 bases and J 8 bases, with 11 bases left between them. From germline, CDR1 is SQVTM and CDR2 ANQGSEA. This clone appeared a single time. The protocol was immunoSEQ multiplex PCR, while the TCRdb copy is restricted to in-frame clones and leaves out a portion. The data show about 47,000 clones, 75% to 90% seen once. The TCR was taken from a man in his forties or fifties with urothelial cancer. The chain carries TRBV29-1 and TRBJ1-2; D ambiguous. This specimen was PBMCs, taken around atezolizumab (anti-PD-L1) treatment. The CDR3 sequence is CSVGMEAGYTF. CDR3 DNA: TGCAGCGTTGGAATGGAAGCGGGCTACACCTTC.